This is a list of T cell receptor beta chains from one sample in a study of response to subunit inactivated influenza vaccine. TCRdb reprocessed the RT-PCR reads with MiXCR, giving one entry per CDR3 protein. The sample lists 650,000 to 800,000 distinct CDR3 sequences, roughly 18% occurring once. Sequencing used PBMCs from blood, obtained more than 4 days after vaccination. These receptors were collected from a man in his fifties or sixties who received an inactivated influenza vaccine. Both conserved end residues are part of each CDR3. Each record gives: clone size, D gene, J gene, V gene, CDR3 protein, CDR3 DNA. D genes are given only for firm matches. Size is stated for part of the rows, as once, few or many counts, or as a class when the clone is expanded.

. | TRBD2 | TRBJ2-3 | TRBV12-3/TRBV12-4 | CASSFGTSSPDTQYF | TGTGCCAGCAGTTTTGGGACTAGCTCTCCAGATACGCAGTATTTT
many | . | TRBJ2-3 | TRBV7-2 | CASSRRDSLNTQYF | TGTGCCAGCAGCCGCCGGGACTCTCTAAATACGCAGTATTTT
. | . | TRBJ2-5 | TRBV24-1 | CATSDFRAGRQETQYF | TGTGCCACCAGTGATTTTCGCGCTGGACGACAAGAGACCCAGTACTTC
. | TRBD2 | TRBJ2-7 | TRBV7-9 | CASSSSGGMDEQYF | TGTGCCAGCAGCTCCTCGGGGGGGATGGACGAGCAGTACTTC
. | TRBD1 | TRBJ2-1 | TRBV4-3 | CASSQDGGQGIDEQLF | TGCGCCAGCAGCCAAGATGGGGGACAGGGGATTGATGAGCAGTTGTTC
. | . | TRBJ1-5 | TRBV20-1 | CSARFRGDNQPQHF | TGCAGTGCTAGATTTAGAGGGGATAATCAGCCCCAGCATTTT
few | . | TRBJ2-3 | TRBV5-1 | CASSINPSTDTQYF | TGCGCCAGCAGCATCAACCCTAGCACAGATACGCAGTATTTT
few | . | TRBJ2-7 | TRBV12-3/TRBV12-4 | CASSNDRLSGEQYF | TGTGCCAGCAGTAACGACCGCCTTTCGGGCGAGCAGTACTTC
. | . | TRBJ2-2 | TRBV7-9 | CASSFESVRTGELFF | TGTGCCAGCAGCTTCGAATCGGTGCGCACCGGGGAGCTGTTTTTT
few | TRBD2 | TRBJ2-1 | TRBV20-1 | CSALTSGVNEQFF | TGCAGTGCTTTAACTAGCGGCGTCAATGAGCAGTTCTTC
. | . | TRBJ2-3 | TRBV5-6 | CASSLQRGHGDTQYF | TGTGCCAGCAGCTTGCAGCGGGGACACGGGGATACGCAGTATTTT
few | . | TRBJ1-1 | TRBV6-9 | CASSYSNLMNTEAFF | TGTGCCAGCAGTTATTCTAATCTGATGAACACTGAAGCTTTCTTT
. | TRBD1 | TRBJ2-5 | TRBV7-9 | CASSYRLGQGAETQYF | TGTGCCAGCAGCTACAGATTGGGACAGGGGGCAGAGACCCAGTACTTC
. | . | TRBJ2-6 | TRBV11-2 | CASTWNSGGANVLTF | TGTGCCAGCACCTGGAACAGTGGTGGGGCCAACGTCCTGACTTTC
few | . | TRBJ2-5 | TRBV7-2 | CASSLGGRQPETQYF | TGTGCCAGCAGCTTAGGGGGGAGACAGCCAGAGACCCAGTACTTC
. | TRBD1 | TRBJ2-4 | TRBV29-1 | CSVEGVTGAKNIQYF | TGCAGCGTTGAAGGGGTGACAGGGGCCAAAAACATTCAGTACTTC
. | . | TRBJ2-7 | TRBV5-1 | CASSLGSGRYF | TGCGCCAGCAGCTTGGGGTCAGGGCGATACTTC
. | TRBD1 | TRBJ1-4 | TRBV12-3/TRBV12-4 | CASSVWDRGPEKLFF | TGTGCCAGCAGTGTCTGGGACAGGGGGCCTGAAAAACTGTTTTTT
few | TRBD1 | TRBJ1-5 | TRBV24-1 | CATSDSGTGALYSNQPQHF | TGTGCCACCAGTGACTCCGGGACAGGGGCCCTTTATAGCAATCAGCCCCAGCATTTT
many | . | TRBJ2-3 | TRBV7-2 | CASTPTDTQYF | TGTGCCAGCACCCCCACAGATACGCAGTATTTT
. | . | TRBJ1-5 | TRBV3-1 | CASSQGAGAQPQHF | TGTGCCAGCAGCCAAGGGGCAGGCGCTCAGCCCCAGCATTTT
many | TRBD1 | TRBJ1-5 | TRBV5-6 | CASSPSRDRYQPQHF | TGTGCCAGCAGCCCGTCCCGGGACAGGTATCAGCCCCAGCATTTT
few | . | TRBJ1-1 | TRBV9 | CASSVGGTFKTEAFF | TGTGCCAGCAGCGTAGGGGGGACATTCAAGACTGAAGCTTTCTTT
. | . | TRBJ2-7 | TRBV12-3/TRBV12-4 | CASSLGGFAYEQYF | TGTGCCAGCAGTTTAGGTGGTTTCGCCTACGAGCAGTACTTC
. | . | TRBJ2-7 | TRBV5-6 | CASSRQDSEQYF | TGTGCCAGCAGCCGGCAGGATAGCGAGCAGTACTTC
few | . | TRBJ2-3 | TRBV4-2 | CASSPGRLTRDTQYF | TGTGCCAGCAGCCCTGGGAGGCTCACACGGGATACGCAGTATTTT
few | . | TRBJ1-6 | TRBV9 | CASSVRQGSSPLHF | TGTGCCAGCAGCGTTAGGCAGGGAAGCTCACCCCTCCACTTT
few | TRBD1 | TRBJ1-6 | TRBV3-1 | CASSEQGFGSPLHF | TGTGCCAGCAGTGAACAGGGGTTTGGGTCACCCCTCCACTTT
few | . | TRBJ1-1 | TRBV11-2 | CASSLEGRKNTEAFF | TGTGCCAGCAGCTTAGAAGGCAGAAAGAACACTGAAGCTTTCTTT
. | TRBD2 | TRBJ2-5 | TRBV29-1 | CSVASGGYQETQYF | TGCAGCGTTGCTAGCGGGGGGTATCAAGAGACCCAGTACTTC
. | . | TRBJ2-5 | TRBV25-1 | CAREGVGETQYF | TGTGCCCGAGAGGGGGTGGGAGAGACCCAGTACTTC
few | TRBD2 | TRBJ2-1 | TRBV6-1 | CASTRGGLAGNGQFF | TGTGCCAGCACCCGCGGGGGACTAGCGGGGAATGGGCAGTTCTTC
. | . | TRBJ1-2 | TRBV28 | CASSLRSADGYTF | TGTGCCAGCAGTTTAAGATCGGCGGATGGCTACACCTTC
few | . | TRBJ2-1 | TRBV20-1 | CSASRTVGGNEQFF | TGCAGTGCTAGTAGGACGGTAGGTGGCAATGAGCAGTTCTTC
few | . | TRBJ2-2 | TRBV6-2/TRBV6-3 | CASVSTGNTGELFF | TGTGCCAGCGTATCGACAGGGAACACCGGGGAGCTGTTTTTT
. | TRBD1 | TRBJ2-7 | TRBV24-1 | CATSDGTVRQYF | TGTGCCACCAGTGATGGGACAGTTCGGCAGTACTTC
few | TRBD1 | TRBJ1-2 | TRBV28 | CASSYNRGGGYGYTF | TGTGCCAGCAGCTACAACAGGGGCGGAGGCTATGGCTACACCTTC
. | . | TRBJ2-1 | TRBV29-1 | CSVERYNEQVF | TGCAGCGTTGAACGGTACAATGAGCAGGTCTTC
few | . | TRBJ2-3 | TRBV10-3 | CAISDSSGTDTQYF | TGTGCCATCAGTGACTCTAGCGGCACAGATACGCAGTATTTT
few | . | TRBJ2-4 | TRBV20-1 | CSAVQQNIQYF | TGCAGTGCAGTACAGCAAAACATTCAGTACTTC
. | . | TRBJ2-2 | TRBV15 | CATSRDREGAGELFF | TGTGCCACCAGCAGAGATCGGGAAGGGGCCGGGGAGCTGTTTTTT
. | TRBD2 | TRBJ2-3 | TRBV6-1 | CASMILAGAPDTQYF | TGTGCCAGCATGATCTTAGCGGGAGCCCCAGATACGCAGTATTTT
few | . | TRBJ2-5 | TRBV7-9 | CASSIGHIRETQYF | TGTGCCAGCAGCATCGGACACATTCGAGAGACCCAGTACTTC
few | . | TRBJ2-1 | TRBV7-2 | CASSLEGHRYNEQFF | TGTGCCAGCAGCTTAGAAGGACACCGCTACAATGAGCAGTTCTTC
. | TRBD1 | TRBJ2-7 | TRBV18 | CASSRLQGAPYEQYF | TGTGCCAGCTCACGCTTACAGGGGGCGCCTTACGAGCAGTACTTC
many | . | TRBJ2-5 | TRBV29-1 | CSVAVTLSSETQYF | TGCAGCGTTGCGGTGACGCTATCTAGTGAGACCCAGTACTTC
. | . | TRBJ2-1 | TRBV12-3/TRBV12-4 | CASSFRLSSYNEQFF | TGTGCCAGCAGTTTTCGGCTGTCCTCCTACAATGAGCAGTTCTTC